This TCR beta chain was retrieved from a study of T cell clusters in autoimmune cytopenias. TRB was amplified from about 270 ng of peripheral blood genomic DNA per sample. On this clonotype: As yet, its antigen is unknown.

General study findings and limits: The cluster-lack signature was not seen for secondary cytopenia versus chronic lymphocytic leukemia.

The CDR3 extends over 16 amino acids. TRB rearrangements were amplified by touch-down multiplex PCR with mixed TRB-A/B primers. With the multiplex PCR reads reprocessed, TCRdb shows one record per CDR3 protein and no DNA. The sample is made up of about 8,100 distinct CDR3 sequences, and the top ten hold 6% of it. The sample consisted of peripheral blood. The source of this sequence is a human donor with an autoimmune cytopenia or autoimmune hepatitis (not recorded which). The chain is built from TRBV12-3 or TRBV12-4 and TRBJ2-3; TCRdb's D gene call, TRBD2, goes unchecked for lack of DNA. This CDR3 reads CASSLGLAGGRNTQYF.